This T cell receptor beta chain was identified during a study of PD-1 blockade in classical Hodgkin lymphoma (dated by TCRdb to 2019 to 2021). A note on the overall study: Nivolumab dosing was 3 mg/kg intravenously every 2 weeks, continuing until either disease progression or unacceptable toxicity. The study used TCR beta sequencing and CyTOF to define a peripheral blood immune signature of response to PD-1 blockade in classical Hodgkin lymphoma. What the authors observed across the whole study: Lower diversity was observed in patients in whom nivolumab was started less than 1 year after ASCT, and these patients were excluded from later analyses so that confounding by immune reconstitution would be avoided. CD4+ but not CD8+ TCR diversity rose significantly by C4D1 (p=0.0027 vs p=0.16), most apparent in complete responders (p=0.02). Trial patients with a complete response had baseline diversity similar to that of newly diagnosed patients, while partial responders and progressors had significantly lower diversity. Baseline TCR diversity was reported as lower in newly diagnosed patients than in healthy donors, and lower still in relapsed/refractory patients. The study was restricted to a single clinical trial cohort, and the causes of repertoire differences, possibly disease activity or prior therapy, were left undefined.

The CDR3 goes from the cysteine to the phenylalanine over 15 residues. Only the CDR3 DNA stays, 45 bases, in frame from base 1. CDR1 and CDR2 were assigned from the germline V gene as WSHSY and SAAADI. V lost 8 bases and J lost 0 bases; the stretch between them is 15 bases long. This specimen's time point label, per the study, means: cycle 2 day 1 (C2D1) of nivolumab. Every trial patient had relapsed following autologous stem cell transplantation, and prior brentuximab vedotin exposure was what differed among cohorts A, B and C. The trial cohort included fewer than 60 patients with relapsed/refractory classical Hodgkin lymphoma, and each patient had a best overall response of complete response, partial response or progressive disease. In the multi-cohort phase II CheckMate 205 trial, trial patients received single-agent nivolumab. An independent review committee assessed best overall response using the 2007 International Working Group response criteria. Trial PBMCs were collected just before the start of nivolumab (C1D1) and during therapy at cycle 2 day 1 and cycle 4 day 1. Peripheral blood was collected in 8 mL Vacutainer Cell Preparation Tubes, from which PBMCs were isolated by centrifugation and then cryopreserved.

The Qiagen DNeasy kit was used to extract genomic DNA both from unsorted PBMCs and from the negatively selected CD4+ and CD8+ fractions. Amplification of TCR beta CDR3 regions was done by immunoSEQ multiplex PCR with primers that anneal to V and J segments. A synthetic immune receptor repertoire was used to minimize amplification bias, and remaining bias was computationally removed after sequencing. The authors' analysis ran thus. Custom Python scripts were used to quantify repertoire diversity as the Shannon entropy index. Unsorted, CD4+ and CD8+ repertoires were analyzed separately, except for combined analyses in which CD4+ and CD8+ sequences were merged in silico. Clonal expansion was defined as a frequency increase of at least 2-fold after treatment compared with C1D1, and clones undetected at baseline were assigned a pseudocount of 0.5. Clones with 0 or 1 copy at C1D1 were classified as singleton clones, and clones with 2 or more copies were classified as non-singleton clones. Clones expanded in unsorted samples were labelled as CD4+, CD8+ or unknown by matching protein sequences in sorted samples from the same patient. Wilcoxon tests were applied to paired samples to test diversity changes from C1D1 to C4D1. As stored in TCRdb, this immuneACCESS dataset retains in-frame rearrangements with V and J assigned. A fraction of the clones does not appear; measured against another copy, unresolved V genes explain less than half of the discrepancy, and the remainder lacks a known reason. From that table come the V and J calls and clone size; the DNA was used to work out D and trimming. The sample table shows about 94,000 clones, and approximately 89% are seen once. About 10% of the sample lies in the top ten.

As concerns this clone: No cognate antigen has been identified for it. Base qualities are not at hand, and no much larger clone is one base apart.

This TCR came from a human donor with classical Hodgkin lymphoma. The input for sequencing was peripheral blood mononuclear cells (PBMCs), taken before the second cycle of nivolumab. The sequence links TRBV10-2 to TRBJ2-3, with the D segment identity uncertain. The nucleotide sequence is TGCGCCAGCTCTGGATGGGCAGCTAGCACAGATACGCAGTATTTT. This sequence encodes CASSGWAASTDTQYF.